This is a list of T cell receptor beta chains from one sample in a study of T cell responses to AZD1222 COVID-19 vaccine. The data were produced by immunoSEQ multiplex PCR, yet TCRdb's version contains in-frame clones alone and is incomplete. The sample lists almost 35,000 clones, roughly nine tenths occurring once. This specimen was peripheral blood, taken on day 0 of AZD1222 vaccination. The receptors derive from an adult in good health. Each CDR3 is given with its conserved first and last residue. A D gene is named only where the DNA matches it firmly. The size of a clone is reported for some rows only, either as once, few or many, or as a class for expanded clones.

clone_size j_call v_call d_call cdr3_nt cdr3_aa
- TRBJ1-1 TRBV3-1/TRBV3-2 - TGTGCCAGCAGCCTTGGAATAACCGCTTTCTTT CASSLGITAFF
- TRBJ1-2 TRBV28 TRBD1 TGTGCCAGCAGTTCAGGGACAGGGGTAAACTATGGCTACACCTTC CASSSGTGVNYGYTF
once TRBJ1-1 TRBV21-1 - TGTGCCAGCAGCAAGGAAGGGTTCGGGGGAGGGGACACTGAAGCTTTCTTT CASSKEGFGGGDTEAFF
- TRBJ2-5 TRBV11-2 - TGTGCCAGCAGCATATCATCCGGGACAACCCAAGAGACCCAGTACTTC CASSISSGTTQETQYF
- TRBJ1-1 TRBV9 - TGTGCCAGCAGCGTAGTCCAGGGCGGCACTGAAGCTTTCTTT CASSVVQGGTEAFF
- TRBJ2-5 TRBV10-2 TRBD1 TGCGCCAGCAGTGAGGACAGGGGACAAGAGACCCAGTACTTC CASSEDRGQETQYF
- TRBJ1-2 TRBV7-2 TRBD1 TGTGCCAGCAGCTTAGTGGACAGGGGAAACTATGGCTACACCTTC CASSLVDRGNYGYTF
- TRBJ2-2 TRBV7-2 - TGTGCCAGCAGCTTAGCGCTAACCTCCGGGGAGCTGTTTTTT CASSLALTSGELFF
- TRBJ2-1 TRBV18 - TGTGCCAGCTCACCGTCGGGTATGAGAAGGGTTAATGAGCAGTTCTTC CASSPSGMRRVNEQFF
- TRBJ1-2 TRBV19 - TGTGCCAGTAGTTCTGATCGGATTGGCTACACCTTC CASSSDRIGYTF
- TRBJ1-1 TRBV9 - TGTGCCAGCAGCGTCGGACAGAGGGTCGTTGAAGCTTTCTTT CASSVGQRVVEAFF
- TRBJ2-3 TRBV11-2 - TGTGCCAGCAGCTCCACGAGACTGGATACGCAGTATTTT CASSSTRLDTQYF
- TRBJ1-1 TRBV27 - TGTGCCAGCACACCCCTACAGCGGAACACTGAAGCTTTCTTT CASTPLQRNTEAFF
- TRBJ2-3 TRBV7-2 TRBD2 TGTGCCAGCAGCTTACGCCGATTAGCGGGGGGGTTGACAGATACGCAGTATTTT CASSLRRLAGGLTDTQYF
- TRBJ2-7 TRBV18 TRBD2 TGTGCCAGCTCCCTAGCGGGAGGGCCTAGAAATTCCTACGAGCAGTACTTC CASSLAGGPRNSYEQYF
- TRBJ2-5 TRBV5-6 TRBD2 TGTGCCAGCAGCTTTTATGAGCGGGGTCAAGAGACCCAGTACTTC CASSFYERGQETQYF
- TRBJ2-7 TRBV5-8 - TGTGCCAGCAGCCCGAGCTCCACCGAGCAGTACTTC CASSPSSTEQYF
- TRBJ2-5 TRBV27 TRBD2 TGTGCCAGCAGTCCCCTGTGGGAGGGCCAAGAGACCCAGTACTTC CASSPLWEGQETQYF
- TRBJ2-2 TRBV4-3 - TGCGCCAGCAGCCAAGACACCGGGGAGCTGTTTTTT CASSQDTGELFF
- TRBJ1-4 TRBV5-1 - TGCGCCAGCAGCTTGGAACTAGCAGGGCTGGGCGAAAAACTGTTTTTT CASSLELAGLGEKLFF
once TRBJ1-2 TRBV27 TRBD1 TGTGCCAGCACCTCAGCCCGGACAGGAGTTAACTATGGCTACACCTTC CASTSARTGVNYGYTF
- TRBJ1-1 TRBV9 - TGTGCCAGCAGCGTAAAGGCAGGGGCTATGAACACTGAAGCTTTCTTT CASSVKAGAMNTEAFF
once TRBJ2-3 TRBV28 - TGTGCCAGCAGTTCCTCCCCGTCCACAGATACGCAGTATTTT CASSSSPSTDTQYF
- TRBJ2-5 TRBV7-9 TRBD2 TGTGCCAGCAGCTTCCTTAGCGGGAACGGGACCCAGTACTTC CASSFLSGNGTQYF
- TRBJ2-3 TRBV5-4 TRBD1 TGTGCCAGCAGCCCGGGGGGACAGGGGGCCACAGATACGCAGTATTTT CASSPGGQGATDTQYF
few TRBJ1-2 TRBV19 TRBD1 TGTGCCAGTAGTAACGGACAGGGGGCCTATGGCTACACCTTC CASSNGQGAYGYTF
- TRBJ1-2 TRBV5-6 - TGTGCCAGCAGCCAGACAGATAACTATGGCTACACCTTC CASSQTDNYGYTF